The present entry profiles one T cell receptor beta chain with its context. Its specificity is not known. The team made cDNA by running eight separate reactions for each sample. TCRdb derives one entry per CDR3 protein from the 5' RACE reads, leaving out DNA. The sample table sets out about 210,000 distinct CDR3 sequences. This record belongs to a study of monozygotic twins with inflammatory bowel disease. Study conclusions and caveats: Repertoire similarity did not differ between concordant and discordant twins, perhaps due to limited power. Distinguishing T cell subtypes was not possible. Relative to healthy twins, IBD patients had fewer clonotypes in common with others, a gap that was especially apparent with disease activity.

Specimen: blood. The receptor was isolated from a human donor with ulcerative colitis or Crohn's disease, or a healthy co-twin of an affected twin (not recorded which).

The CDR3 sequence: CASSPGNRGAFF. This rearrangement joins TRBV7-9 to TRBJ1-1; the D call from TCRdb, TRBD1, cannot be confirmed without DNA. The CDR3 contains 12 residues. Germline CDR1 reads SEHNR; CDR2 reads FQNEAQ (reference sequence).